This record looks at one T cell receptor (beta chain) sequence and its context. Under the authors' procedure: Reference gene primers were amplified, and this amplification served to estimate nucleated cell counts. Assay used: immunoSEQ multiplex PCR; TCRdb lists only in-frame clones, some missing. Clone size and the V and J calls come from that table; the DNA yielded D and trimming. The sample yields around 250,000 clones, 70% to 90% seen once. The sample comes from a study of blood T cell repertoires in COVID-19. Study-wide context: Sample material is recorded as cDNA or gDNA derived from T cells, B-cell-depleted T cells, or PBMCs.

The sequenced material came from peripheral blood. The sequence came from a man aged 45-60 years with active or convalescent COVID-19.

The CDR3 nucleotides are TGCGCCAGCAGCTTATCCGGGACAGTAGGCACAGATACGCAGTATTTT. Translation: CASSLSGTVGTDTQYF. The chain combines TRBV5-1 with TRBJ2-3, with 7 bases lining up with TRBD1. The CDR3 length is 16 residues. With V trimmed by 2 bases and J by 1 base, 7 bases remained unmatched. Looked up from germline, CDR1 is SGHRS and CDR2 is YFSETQ.